This T cell receptor (beta chain) was obtained from a study of T cell repertoires in cytomegalovirus infection. Study summary: Matching HLA type and CMV infection were both indicated by public TCR beta signatures. Whole-study findings and limits: The response measured ex vivo was dominated by TCR beta clonotypes (HLA-C-restricted and CMV-specific). Cumulated frequencies of public TCR beta families served to identify carriers of CMV plus the relevant HLA.

A single record per CDR3 protein comes from TCRdb applying MiXCR to the reads. Of 500,000 to 600,000 distinct CDR3 sequences listed, about 15% are singletons. Details on this clonotype: Its specificity is unknown.

There are 15 residues in the CDR3. The V end lost 2 bases, the J end lost 4 bases, and 12 bases lay between the germline ends. Looked up from germline, CDR1 is LNHNV and CDR2 is YYDKDF (reference sequence). Sequencing used CD8+ T cells from PBMCs. This TCR was sampled from a human donor in good health (CMV status not recorded). Some clones in this sample may be carry-over from other donors' samples. The genes are TRBV15 and TRBJ2-1; D is unresolved. CDR3 region: CATSRPASLYNEQFF. The CDR3 DNA is TGTGCCACCAGCAGACCGGCAAGTCTGTACAATGAGCAGTTCTTC.